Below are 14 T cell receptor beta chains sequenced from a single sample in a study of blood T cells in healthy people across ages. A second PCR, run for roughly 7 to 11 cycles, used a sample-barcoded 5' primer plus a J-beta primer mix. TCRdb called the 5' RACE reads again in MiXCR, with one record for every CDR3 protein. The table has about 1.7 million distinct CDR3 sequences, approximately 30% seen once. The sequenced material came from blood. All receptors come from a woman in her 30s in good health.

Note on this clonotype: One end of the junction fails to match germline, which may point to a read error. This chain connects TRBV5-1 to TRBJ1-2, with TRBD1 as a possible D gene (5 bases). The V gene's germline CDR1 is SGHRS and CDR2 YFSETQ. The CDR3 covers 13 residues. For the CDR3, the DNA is TGTACCAGCAAACCAGGGCCGAACTATGGCTACACCTTC. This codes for CTSKPGPNYGYTF.

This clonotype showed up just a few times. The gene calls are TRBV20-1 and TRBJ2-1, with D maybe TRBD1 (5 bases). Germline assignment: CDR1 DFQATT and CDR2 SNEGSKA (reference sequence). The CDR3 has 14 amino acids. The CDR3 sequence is CGVSRGSSYNEQFF. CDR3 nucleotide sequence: TGCGGGGTCTCTAGGGGAAGCTCCTACAATGAGCAGTTCTTC.

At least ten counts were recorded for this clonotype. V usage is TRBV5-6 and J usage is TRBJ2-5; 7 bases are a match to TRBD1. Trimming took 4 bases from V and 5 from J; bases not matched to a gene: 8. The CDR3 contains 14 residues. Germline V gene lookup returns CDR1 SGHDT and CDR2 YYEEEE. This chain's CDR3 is CASSPGQAKETQYF. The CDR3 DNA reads TGTGCCAGCAGCCCCGGACAGGCAAAGGAGACCCAGTACTTC.

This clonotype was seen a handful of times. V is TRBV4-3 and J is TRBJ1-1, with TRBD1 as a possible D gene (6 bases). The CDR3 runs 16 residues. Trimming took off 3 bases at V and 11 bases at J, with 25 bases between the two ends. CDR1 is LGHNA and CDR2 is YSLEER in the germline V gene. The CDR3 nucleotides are TGCGCCAGCAGCCAGACCCGGTCGGGCCAGGCCAGGGGTGCTTTCTTT. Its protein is CASSQTRSGQARGAFF.

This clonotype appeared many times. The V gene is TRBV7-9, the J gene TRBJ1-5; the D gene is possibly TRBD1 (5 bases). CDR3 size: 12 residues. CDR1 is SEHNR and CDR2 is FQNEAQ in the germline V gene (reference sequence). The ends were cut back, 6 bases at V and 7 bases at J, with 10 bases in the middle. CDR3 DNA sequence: TGTGCCAGCAGTTACGCAGGGCAGCCCCAGCATTTT. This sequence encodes CASSYAGQPQHF.

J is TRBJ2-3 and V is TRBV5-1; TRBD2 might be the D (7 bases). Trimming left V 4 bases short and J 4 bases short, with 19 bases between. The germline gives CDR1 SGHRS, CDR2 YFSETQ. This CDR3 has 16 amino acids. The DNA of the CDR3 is TGCGCCAGCAGCCCGGGACGTGGGGGGGCCGCAGATACGCAGTATTTT. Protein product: CASSPGRGGAADTQYF.

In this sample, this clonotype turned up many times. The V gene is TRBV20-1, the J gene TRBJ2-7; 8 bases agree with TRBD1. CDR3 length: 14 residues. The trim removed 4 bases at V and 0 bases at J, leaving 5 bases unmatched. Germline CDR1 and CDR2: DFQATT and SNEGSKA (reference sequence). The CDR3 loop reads CSAKQGGNSYEQYF. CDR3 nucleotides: TGCAGTGCTAAACAGGGGGGAAACTCCTACGAGCAGTACTTC.

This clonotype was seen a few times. The CDR3 DNA is TGCAGCGTTGAAGATGTCCACGGCAGGGTGGGAAACATTCAGTACTTC. This translates into CSVEDVHGRVGNIQYF. The genes are TRBV29-1 and TRBJ2-4, with a tentative D call TRBD1 (5 bases). Trimming pared 0 bases from V and 6 bases from J, leaving 18 bases between. CDR1 is SQVTM, CDR2 ANQGSEA, per germline. There are 16 residues in the CDR3.

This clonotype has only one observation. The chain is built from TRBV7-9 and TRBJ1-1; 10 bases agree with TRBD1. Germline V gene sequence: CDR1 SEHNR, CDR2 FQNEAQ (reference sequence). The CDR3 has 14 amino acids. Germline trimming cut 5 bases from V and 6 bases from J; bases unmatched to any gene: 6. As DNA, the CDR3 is TGTGCCAGCAGCCAGACAGGGGGCAAGGCTGAAGCTTTCTTT. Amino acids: CASSQTGGKAEAFF.

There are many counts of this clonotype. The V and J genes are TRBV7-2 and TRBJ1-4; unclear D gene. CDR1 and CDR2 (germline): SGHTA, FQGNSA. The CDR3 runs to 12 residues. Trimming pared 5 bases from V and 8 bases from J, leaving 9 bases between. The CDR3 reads CASSLSREKLFF. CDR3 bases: TGTGCCAGCAGCCTTAGTAGGGAAAAACTGTTTTTT.

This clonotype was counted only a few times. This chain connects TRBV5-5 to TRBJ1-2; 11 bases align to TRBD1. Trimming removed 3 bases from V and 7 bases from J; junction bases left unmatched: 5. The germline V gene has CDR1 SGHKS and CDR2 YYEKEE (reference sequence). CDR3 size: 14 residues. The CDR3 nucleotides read TGTGCCAGCAGCTGGGGACAGGGGGACTGTGGCTACACCTTC. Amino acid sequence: CASSWGQGDCGYTF.

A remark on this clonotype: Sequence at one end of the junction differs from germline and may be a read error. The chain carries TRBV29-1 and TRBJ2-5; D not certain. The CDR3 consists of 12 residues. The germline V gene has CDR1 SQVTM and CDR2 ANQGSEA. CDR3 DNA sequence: TGCAGCGTTGATAACTCACAAGAGATCCAGTACTTC. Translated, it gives CSVDNSQEIQYF.

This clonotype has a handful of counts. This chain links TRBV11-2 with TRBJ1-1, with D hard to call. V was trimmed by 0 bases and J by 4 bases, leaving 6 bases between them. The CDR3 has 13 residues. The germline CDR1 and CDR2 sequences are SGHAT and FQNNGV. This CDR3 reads CASSLDLLTEAFF. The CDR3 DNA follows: TGTGCCAGCAGCTTAGACCTACTCACTGAAGCTTTCTTT.

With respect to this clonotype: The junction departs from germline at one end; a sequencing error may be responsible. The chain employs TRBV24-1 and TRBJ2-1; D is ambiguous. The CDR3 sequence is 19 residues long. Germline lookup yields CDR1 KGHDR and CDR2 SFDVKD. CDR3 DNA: TGTGCCACCAGTGATTTGCATGGTAACGGACCTCTCTCCTACAATGAGCGGTTCTTC. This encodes CATSDLHGNGPLSYNERFF.